A single sample is the source of the 16 T cell receptor beta chains below, sequenced in a study of shared clonotypes between healthy human individuals. Naive CD8 populations comprised CD45RO-negative cells positively selected for CCR7, excluding terminally differentiated effector memory CD45RA+ cells. Here immunoSEQ multiplex PCR was the method, and the copy in TCRdb shows in-frame clones only, minus some. The table has roughly 1,800,000 clones, roughly 94% seen once. Material: naive CD8+ T cells sorted from blood. The receptors derive from a man between 18 and 35 years old in good health.

On this clone itself: The same CDR3 is also encoded by other DNA sequences in this sample. The chain carries TRBV7-9 and TRBJ2-7; unclear D gene. The CDR3 contains 12 residues. Per germline, CDR1 SEHNR and CDR2 FQNEAQ (reference sequence). Trimming took off 4 bases at V and 1 base at J, with 5 bases between the two ends. Here the CDR3 reads CASSSESYEQYF. The CDR3 nucleotides read TGTGCCAGCAGCTCCGAGTCCTACGAGCAGTACTTC.

V is TRBV9 and J is TRBJ2-2; possibly TRBD2 for D (6 bases). The CDR3 runs 13 residues. V dropped 3 bases and J dropped 6 bases, with 9 bases sitting between them. Germline loops: CDR1 SGDLS, CDR2 YYNGEE. The chain's CDR3 is CASSGLVPGELFF. The CDR3 region has the DNA TGTGCCAGCAGCGGACTAGTACCCGGGGAGCTGTTTTTT.

This sequence joins TRBV14 and TRBJ2-5; D perhaps matches TRBD1 (5 bases). V was trimmed by 2 bases and J by 4 bases, leaving 11 bases between them. Per the germline V gene, CDR1 is SGHDN and CDR2 is FVKESK. The CDR3 runs 14 residues. The CDR3 sequence is CASSQQGQLETQYF. CDR3 nucleotides: TGTGCCAGCAGCCAACAGGGTCAGTTAGAGACCCAGTACTTC.

The genes are TRBV6-1 and TRBJ1-5; the match to TRBD1 covers 7 bases. Trimming cost V 6 bases and J 7 bases; bases outside gene matches: 12. The CDR3 extends over 15 amino acids. Germline CDR1 and CDR2: MNHNS and SASEGT. CDR3 region: CASRDLTGRRQPQHF. Here the CDR3 DNA reads TGTGCCAGCAGGGACCTGACAGGGCGTAGACAGCCCCAGCATTTT.

This clone was found once. The chain joins TRBV7-8 to TRBJ1-4; 10 nucleotides agree with TRBD1. V lost 4 bases to trimming and J lost 8 bases; unmatched junction nucleotides: 10. The CDR3 consists of 16 residues. The germline CDR1 and CDR2 sequences are SGHVS and FQNEAQ. CDR3 nucleotides: TGTGCCAGCAGCTCACCTTGGACAGGGGGAGGGGAAAAACTGTTTTTT. Translated: CASSSPWTGGGEKLFF.

The rearrangement links TRBV6-5 to TRBJ2-2, with TRBD2 as a possible D gene (7 bases). The CDR3 spans 14 residues. Trimming stripped 6 bases from V and 2 bases from J, with 10 bases between. Per the germline V gene, CDR1 is MNHEY and CDR2 is SVGAGI. For the CDR3, the DNA is TGTGCCAGCAGCGGGGGGCGAAACACCGGGGAGCTGTTTTTT. It encodes CASSGGRNTGELFF.

The chain employs TRBV9 and TRBJ2-2; D may match TRBD1 or TRBD2 (5 bases each). V lost 0 bases to trimming and J lost 0 bases, with 9 bases between them. Germline V gene lookup returns CDR1 SGDLS and CDR2 YYNGEE. This CDR3 spans 16 amino acids. The CDR3 DNA is TGTGCCAGCAGCGTAGAATGGGGACCGAACACCGGGGAGCTGTTTTTT. It specifies CASSVEWGPNTGELFF.

The chain combines TRBV6-5 with TRBJ1-1, with D possibly TRBD1 on 6 matching bases. Germline CDR1 is MNHEY and CDR2 is SVGAGI. The CDR3 is made up of 14 amino acids. V lost 2 bases, J lost 6 bases, and 13 bases lay in between. The CDR3 nucleotides are TGTGCCAGCAGTTACCTCGAGGGGGGGGCTGAAGCTTTCTTT. Translated: CASSYLEGGAEAFF.

The genes are TRBV6-5 and TRBJ1-1; D ambiguous. The ends were cut back, 0 bases at V and 7 bases at J, with 12 bases in the middle. This CDR3 has 14 amino acids. Germline V gene data show CDR1 as MNHEY and CDR2 as SVGAGI. In DNA form, the CDR3 reads TGTGCCAGCAGTTACTCCGAGGGTCCAATTGAAGCTTTCTTT. Translating gives CASSYSEGPIEAFF.

A single count supports this clone. The same CDR3 also results from other DNA sequences found in this sample. The chain joins TRBV9 to TRBJ1-1; unclear D gene. The germline V gene has CDR1 SGDLS and CDR2 YYNGEE. This CDR3 comprises 13 residues. V lost 0 bases to trimming and J lost 2 bases, with 5 bases between them. CDR3 amino acids: CASSVGINTEAFF. The CDR3 DNA sequence: TGTGCCAGCAGCGTAGGTATTAACACTGAAGCTTTCTTT.

As regards this clone: The identical CDR3 is also encoded by other nucleotide sequences in the sample. The V and J genes are TRBV27 and TRBJ2-5, with 9 bases matching TRBD1. The junction had 3 bases not matched to a gene; V was cut back by 2 bases and J by 2 bases. Germline V gives CDR1 MNHEY, CDR2 SMNVEV (reference sequence). CDR3 length: 15 residues. The CDR3 coding sequence is TGTGCCAGCAGTTTAGGGACAGGGACACAAGAGACCCAGTACTTC. The encoded protein is CASSLGTGTQETQYF.

This clone has just one count. The chain is built from TRBV7-9 and TRBJ2-7; D perhaps matches TRBD1 (6 bases). The germline V gene has CDR1 SEHNR and CDR2 FQNEAQ (reference sequence). Between the trimmed V and J ends, which lost 2 bases and 1 base, there was a span of 18 bases. CDR3 length: 17 residues. CDR3 sequence: CASSLPRGQTLSYEQYF. CDR3 nucleotide sequence: TGTGCCAGCAGCTTACCAAGAGGACAGACCCTATCCTACGAGCAGTACTTC.

This CDR3 is CASSEIVWQEDYGYTF. As DNA, the CDR3 is TGTGCCAGCAGTGAAATAGTTTGGCAGGAAGACTATGGCTACACCTTC. The V and J genes are TRBV6-1 and TRBJ1-2; D call uncertain. The CDR3 runs 16 residues. V was shortened by 2 bases and J by 3 bases, with 16 bases between the two germline ends. Germline V gene sequence: CDR1 MNHNS, CDR2 SASEGT.

The chain employs TRBV5-1 and TRBJ2-3; 16 nucleotides match TRBD2. This CDR3 has 17 amino acids. In germline, CDR1 is SGHRS, CDR2 YFSETQ. J lost 5 bases, V lost 5 bases, and 8 bases had no gene match. The CDR3 region is CASRSGLAGGPLDTQYF. CDR3 sequence (DNA): TGCGCCAGCAGATCGGGACTAGCGGGAGGGCCTTTAGATACGCAGTATTTT.

The chain uses TRBV2 and TRBJ2-7; TRBD1 aligns across 8 bases. The trim removed 6 bases at V and 6 bases at J, leaving 7 bases unmatched. The CDR3 spans 13 residues. Germline CDR1 and CDR2: SNHLY and FYNNEI. Written as DNA, the CDR3 is TGTGCCAGCAGCCAGGGGGCTTTGACCGAGCAGTACTTC. It codes for CASSQGALTEQYF.

V usage is TRBV27 and J usage is TRBJ2-5; the match to TRBD1 covers 7 bases. J lost 1 base, V lost 4 bases, and 3 bases had no gene match. This CDR3 has 14 residues. Germline CDR1 reads MNHEY; CDR2 reads SMNVEV (reference sequence). This CDR3 reads CASSSGTAQETQYF. The CDR3, as DNA: TGTGCCAGCAGTTCGGGGACAGCCCAAGAGACCCAGTACTTC.